Shown below are 18 T cell receptor beta chains from a single sample sequenced in a study of blood T cell repertoires in COVID-19. Assay: immunoSEQ multiplex PCR; the TCRdb copy retains only in-frame clones and omits some. The sample carries around 200,000 clones, 80% to 90% recorded once. Sequencing input: peripheral blood. Receptors were obtained from a man between 65 and 85 years old with active or convalescent COVID-19.

The genes are TRBV7-3 and TRBJ2-3; D gene unclear. This CDR3 comprises 14 residues. From germline, CDR1 is SGHTA and CDR2 FQGTGA. Between the trimmed V and J ends, which lost 2 bases and 7 bases, there was a span of 13 bases. CDR3 in amino acids: CASSLGLADYTQYF. The CDR3 DNA is TGTGCCAGCAGCTTAGGCCTCGCGGATTATACGCAGTATTTT.

This rearrangement joins TRBV29-1 to TRBJ1-2; the D gene is possibly TRBD1 (6 bases). Trimming removed 4 bases at V and 8 bases at J, with 20 bases between. The CDR3 length is 14 residues. CDR1 is SQVTM, CDR2 ANQGSEA, per germline. The CDR3 bases are TGCAGCGTTGGGTCCTGGAGGGGGGGAGGCGGCTACACCTTC. Translation gives CSVGSWRGGGGYTF.

The chain joins TRBV7-6 to TRBJ2-5, with TRBD2 identical over 10 bases. Germline-derived CDR1 and CDR2 are SGHVS and FNYEAQ. This CDR3 contains 15 residues. With V trimmed by 3 bases and J by 5 bases, 6 bases remained unmatched. Here the CDR3 reads CASSFRTSGTETQYF. In nucleotides, the CDR3 is TGTGCCAGCAGCTTTCGGACTAGCGGTACCGAGACCCAGTACTTC.

V and J are TRBV2 and TRBJ1-2; TRBD1 might be the D (6 bases). The CDR3 has 17 residues. The ends were cut back, 0 bases at V and 7 bases at J, with 21 bases in the middle. The germline V gene encodes CDR1 SNHLY and CDR2 FYNNEI. The CDR3 protein is CASSEALHVQGDRGYTF. CDR3 nucleotides: TGTGCCAGCAGTGAAGCGCTTCATGTACAGGGCGACCGTGGCTACACCTTC.

The J gene is TRBJ2-5, the V gene TRBV15; D is perhaps TRBD1 (6 bases). Per the germline V gene, CDR1 is LNHNV and CDR2 is YYDKDF (reference sequence). V was cut by 4 bases and J by 5 bases, with 17 bases left in between. The CDR3 runs to 15 residues. CDR3 sequence (DNA): TGTGCCACCAGCAACACACAGGGCGCTAAGGAGACCCAGTACTTC. This translates into CATSNTQGAKETQYF.

The chain links TRBV6-1 to TRBJ1-2; D perhaps matches TRBD1 (6 bases). The CDR3 has 17 residues. Germline V lookup: CDR1 MNHNS, CDR2 SASEGT. V lost 2 bases to trimming and J lost 3 bases, with 19 bases between them. CDR3 residues: CASSEWSNRGYDYGYTF. CDR3 nucleotides: TGTGCCAGCAGTGAATGGTCAAATAGGGGGTATGACTATGGCTACACCTTC.

This clone is a singleton in its sample. The genes are TRBV6-2 or TRBV6-3 and TRBJ1-3, with a possible D match to TRBD1 (5 bases). Trimming took 6 bases from V and 1 from J, leaving 16 bases between them. Germline CDR1 reads MNHEY; CDR2 reads SVGEGT. This CDR3 region has 16 residues. The CDR3 loop reads CASSNGFQGSGNTIYF. The CDR3 DNA is TGTGCCAGCAGCAACGGTTTCCAGGGTTCTGGAAACACCATATATTTT.

The sample holds one count of this clone. The V gene is TRBV20-1, the J gene TRBJ2-5; D unresolved. The V end lost 6 bases, the J end lost 4 bases, and 9 bases lay between the germline ends. CDR1 and CDR2 (germline): DFQATT, SNEGSKA (reference sequence). CDR3 size: 11 residues. CDR3 region: CSATSRETQYF. For the CDR3, the DNA is TGCAGTGCCACGTCGAGAGAGACCCAGTACTTC.

The chain recombines TRBV28 with TRBJ2-4; 8 bases match TRBD1. Germline CDR1 reads MDHEN; CDR2 reads SYDVKM. CDR3 length equals 15 residues. V shed 6 bases and J 4 bases; nucleotides not matched to a gene: 8. The CDR3 sequence: CASSQRDRLKNIQYF. DNA of the CDR3: TGTGCCAGCAGCCAAAGGGACAGGCTAAAAAACATTCAGTACTTC.

The J gene is TRBJ1-1, the V gene TRBV18; the D gene is possibly TRBD1 (5 bases). The ends were cut back, 3 bases at V and 6 bases at J, with 17 bases in the middle. In germline, CDR1 is KGHSH, CDR2 LQKENI. The CDR3 loop spans 15 amino acids. CDR3 sequence: CASSPLGHGGAEAFF. CDR3 bases: TGTGCCAGCTCACCTTTGGGCCACGGGGGGGCTGAAGCTTTCTTT.

The V gene is TRBV3-1 (or the pseudogene TRBV3-2), the J gene TRBJ1-1, with TRBD1 matching over 7 bases. This CDR3 is 15 amino acids long. The ends lost 3 bases at V and 1 base at J; junction bases unmatched: 5. The V gene's germline CDR1 is LGHDT and CDR2 YNNKEL (reference sequence). CDR3 residues: CASSQGYRGNTEAFF. CDR3 nucleotide sequence: TGTGCCAGCAGCCAGGGCTACAGGGGGAACACTGAAGCTTTCTTT.

V gene TRBV27 combines with J gene TRBJ2-4, with TRBD2 as a possible D gene (6 bases). Germline V gene lookup returns CDR1 MNHEY and CDR2 SMNVEV (reference sequence). V lost 8 bases, J lost 5 bases, and 16 bases lay in between. The CDR3 consists of 14 residues. The CDR3 bases are TGTGCCAGCGGCCCCGGGACTGGAGAAAACATTCAGTACTTC. Protein sequence: CASGPGTGENIQYF.

The J gene is TRBJ2-5, the V gene TRBV30; no firm D call. The CDR3 runs to 13 residues. Trimming left V 3 bases short and J 4 bases short, with 12 bases between. Germline V gives CDR1 GTSNPN, CDR2 SVGIG (reference sequence). The CDR3 reads CAWSPELSETQYF. The CDR3 region has the DNA TGTGCCTGGAGCCCTGAGCTTTCAGAGACCCAGTACTTC.

In DNA form, the CDR3 reads TGTGCCAGCAGTTACTCGAGGTGGCAGATGAACACTGAAGCTTTCTTT. Translating gives CASSYSRWQMNTEAFF. The rearrangement joins TRBV6-5 to TRBJ1-1; D gene unclear. V lost 0 bases and J 0 bases, leaving 11 bases between the germline ends. CDR3 length: 16 residues. Germline values: CDR1 MNHEY, CDR2 SVGAGI.

The chain links TRBV18 to TRBJ1-1, with a weak D call TRBD1 (6 bases). V was shortened by 5 bases and J by 0 bases, with 13 bases between the two germline ends. Germline V gene sequence: CDR1 KGHSH, CDR2 LQKENI. The CDR3 consists of 15 residues. The DNA for the CDR3 is TGTGCCAGCTCAGACTTACAGGGACTGAACACTGAAGCTTTCTTT. It is translated as CASSDLQGLNTEAFF.

The rearrangement links TRBV3-1 (or the pseudogene TRBV3-2) to TRBJ2-1; 9 bases are a match to TRBD1. V shed 2 bases, J shed 4 bases, and the junction held 3 bases outside the gene matches. In germline, CDR1 is LGHDT, CDR2 YNNKEL (reference sequence). The length of the CDR3 is 15 residues. CDR3 sequence: CASSQWDRVYNEQFF. CDR3 nucleotides: TGTGCCAGCAGCCAATGGGACAGGGTATACAATGAGCAGTTCTTC.

The rearrangement joins TRBV2 to TRBJ2-2; TRBD1 agrees at 9 bases. Germline loops: CDR1 SNHLY, CDR2 FYNNEI. This CDR3 has 13 amino acids. J gave up 4 bases and V 8 bases, and 2 bases lay outside the gene matches. The CDR3: CASEGQGTGELFF. As DNA, the CDR3 is TGTGCCAGCGAGGGACAGGGCACCGGGGAGCTGTTTTTT.

This clone has just a few counts. This chain connects TRBV6-5 to TRBJ1-3, with D possibly TRBD1 on 5 matching bases. Trimming pared 4 bases from V and 4 bases from J, leaving 14 bases between. Germline V gives CDR1 MNHEY, CDR2 SVGAGI. The CDR3 sequence is 15 residues long. In DNA, the CDR3 is TGTGCCAGCAGTTCAGGGTCGTTCGGCGGAAACACCATATATTTT. Translation gives CASSSGSFGGNTIYF.